The clone carrying this T cell receptor beta chain was recorded a few times. MiXCR, applied by TCRdb to the 5' RACE reads, yields one record per CDR3 protein. The table records about 330,000 distinct CDR3 sequences, about 12% of them present only once. The data originate from a study of identical twins. Per germline, CDR1 SQVTM and CDR2 ANQGSEA. V was trimmed by 6 bases and J by 2 bases, leaving 12 bases between them. The CDR3 runs 13 residues. The same specimen was also included in a second study, on yellow fever vaccine responses in identical twins.

J is TRBJ2-3 and V is TRBV29-1; possible D gene TRBD1, 6 bases. The receptor was isolated from a woman aged 18-29 years in good health. Material: CD8+ T cells sorted from blood. In nucleotides, the CDR3 is TGCAGCGTAAGGGACACCTCCACAGATACGCAGTATTTT. This codes for CSVRDTSTDTQYF.